This TCR beta chain was recorded in a study of shared clonotypes between healthy human individuals (dated by TCRdb to 2018 to 2021). With respect to the entire study: A few men and two women, aged 18 to 49 years, made up the cohort. For each donor, CD4 naive and CD4 memory were each run on three plates, CD8 naive on two plates, and CD8 memory on one plate. To estimate repertoire size and how much clonotype sharing occurs between individuals, the study deeply sequenced the blood TCR repertoires of 5 or 6 healthy adults. To increase sequencing depth and limit assay-specific biases, TCR repertoire library preparation and sequencing were carried out by different laboratories using diverse techniques. Leukapheresis yielded between about 0.94 and 10 billion PBMCs per donor.

TCR CDR3 regions were amplified from genomic DNA by multiplex PCR using the deep immunoSEQ assay. Extracted genomic DNA from each cell subset was spread evenly across all wells of several immunoSEQ 96-well plates, with each plate serving as a replicate. For sorted subsets, 150 to 250 ng of genomic DNA, equivalent to 25,000 to 35,000 T cell genomes, went into each replicate PCR. Purified libraries were measured with a Qubit 3.0 fluorometer, size-checked on a Bioanalyzer 2100, and measured again with the KAPA Library Quantification kit. Every immunoSEQ 96-well plate was sequenced on a dedicated single-read 150-cycle Illumina NextSeq 550 flow cell. The original pipeline was this. Because the immunoSEQ output held only junctional sequences and lacked quality scores, the filtering could not match the filtering applied to full-length reads. Sequences were annotated with PyIR, a Python wrapper for IgBLAST v1.9, and V/J genes and CDR3 were assigned using IMGT germline references. Reads were removed for weak V/J assignments (E-value above 1e-6), missing CDR3, stop codons, out-of-frame junctions, or ambiguous translated residues. V3J clonotypes were defined as sequences sharing the same inferred V gene, J gene, and CDR3 amino acid sequence. To compute the percentage overlap between repertoires, the number of shared unique clonotypes was divided by the size of the smaller repertoire. RTK rarefaction, the Chao1 estimator, and Recon v2.1 estimates of unobserved clonotypes were used to assess repertoire richness. OLGA was used to compute generation probabilities for all TCRbeta clonotypes that the gDNA method yielded from a few donors. TCRdb took this table from immuneACCESS and kept in-frame rearrangements with V and J called. Such tables lack part of the clones; where checked against another copy, unresolved V genes explain under half of the gap, and the rest is unexplained. The DNA was the basis for D and trimming; V, J and clone size are from that table. This sample holds hundreds of thousands of clones; 95% to 96% were observed only once. The ten largest make up 0.11% of the sample.

Broad study findings and their caveats: When a handful of donors were compared, the shared fraction of clonotypes was approximately 5% for naive CD4, 3.5% to 4% for naive CD8, roughly 2.5% for memory CD4, and roughly 0.4% for memory CD8. Sampling was restricted to blood, and TCR repertoires in tissues likely differ from the TCR repertoires found in blood. Estimated clonotype richness was generally larger for naive than for memory subsets. The genetic and exposure-history diversity represented was limited by the small number of donors. Pairwise subsampling led to the expectation that sequencing depth would affect the degree of clonotype sharing among donors. Compared with non-shared clonotypes, clonotypes shared by all four sorted-subset donors had higher generation probabilities. Incomplete sequencing was indicated by rarefaction of sorted-subset datasets, despite the large sequencing depth.

For the CD8 naive samples, CD45RO-negative cells were positively selected for CCR7, yielding a CD45RA+CCR7+ population from which TemRA cells were excluded. The donors were healthy, HIV-negative adults who had no recently reported acute infections or vaccinations. Only Caucasian adults living in Nashville, Tennessee, USA were represented among the donors. Blood was collected by leukapheresis, and PBMCs were isolated by Ficoll-Histopaque density gradient centrifugation and then cryopreserved in liquid nitrogen vapor phase. Purity and quantity of every magnetically sorted T cell population were checked by analytical flow cytometry. Genomic DNA was isolated from each sorted fraction and quantified by UV absorbance on a Nanodrop 2000c. The germline V gene provides CDR1 SQVTM and CDR2 ANQGSEA. The CDR3 covers 13 residues, taking in both the cysteine and the phenylalanine. Just the 39-base CDR3 DNA is kept, in frame starting at base 1. After removal of 3 bases from V and 3 bases from J, the junction retains 1 base not matched to a gene.

Note on this clone: The specificity of this receptor is unknown. Per-base qualities were not stored, and no clone one base away is much larger.

This receptor was identified in a woman aged 25 to 39 in good health. The sequence links TRBV29-1 to TRBJ2-7; the junction holds 11 bases that match TRBD1. The source material was naive CD8+ T cells sorted from blood. The cell subset or site tag for this specimen amounts to: CD45RA+CCR7+. Here the CDR3 is given as CSVEGQGDYEQYF. The DNA is as follows: TGCAGCGTTGAGGGACAGGGGGACTACGAGCAGTACTTC.